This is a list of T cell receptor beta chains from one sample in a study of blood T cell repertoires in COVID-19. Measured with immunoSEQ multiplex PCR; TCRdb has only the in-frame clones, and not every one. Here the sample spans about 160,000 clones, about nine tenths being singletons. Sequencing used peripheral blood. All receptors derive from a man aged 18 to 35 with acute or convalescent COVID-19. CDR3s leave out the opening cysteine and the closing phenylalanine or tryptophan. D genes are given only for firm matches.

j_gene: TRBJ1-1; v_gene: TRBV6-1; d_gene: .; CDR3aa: ASSEARWQGPF
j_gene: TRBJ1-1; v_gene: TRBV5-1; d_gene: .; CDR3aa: ASSFDRNTEAF
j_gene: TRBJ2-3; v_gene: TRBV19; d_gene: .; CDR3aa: ASKDRDTDTQY
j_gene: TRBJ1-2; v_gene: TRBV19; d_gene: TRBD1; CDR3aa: ASSTHGTGNGYT
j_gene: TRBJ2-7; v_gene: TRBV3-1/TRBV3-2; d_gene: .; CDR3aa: ASSPGQISYEQY
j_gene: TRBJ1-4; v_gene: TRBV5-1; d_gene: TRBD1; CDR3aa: ASSLGTGAGEKLF
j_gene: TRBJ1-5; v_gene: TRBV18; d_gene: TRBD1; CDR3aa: ASSPVRQGANNQPQH
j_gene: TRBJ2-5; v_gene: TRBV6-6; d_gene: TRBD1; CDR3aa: ASSPTPGTGVGETQY
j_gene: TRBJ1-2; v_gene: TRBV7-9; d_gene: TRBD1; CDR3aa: ASSLARGHGYT
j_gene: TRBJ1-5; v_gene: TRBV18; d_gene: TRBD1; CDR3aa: ASSPLAGGDQPQH
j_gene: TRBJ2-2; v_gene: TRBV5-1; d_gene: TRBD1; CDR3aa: ASSKDRGDTGELF
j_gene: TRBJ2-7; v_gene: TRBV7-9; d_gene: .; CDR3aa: ASSLGGTAYEQY
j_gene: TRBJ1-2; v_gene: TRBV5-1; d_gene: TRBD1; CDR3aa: ASSSGGGVGYT
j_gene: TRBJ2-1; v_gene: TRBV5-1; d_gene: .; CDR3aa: ASSLVVGASTGYNEQF
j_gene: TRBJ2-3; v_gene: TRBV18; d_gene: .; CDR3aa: ASSLYGGTDTQY
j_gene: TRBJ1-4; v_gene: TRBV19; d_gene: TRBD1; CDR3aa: ASSIVGQAYEKLF
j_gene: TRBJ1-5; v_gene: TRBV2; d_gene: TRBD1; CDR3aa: ASTLGQGGPQPQH
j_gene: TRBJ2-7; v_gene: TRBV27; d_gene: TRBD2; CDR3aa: ASSAPGLAGGHEQY
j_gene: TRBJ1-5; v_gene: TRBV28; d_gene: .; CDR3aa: ASIIGQGWNQPQH
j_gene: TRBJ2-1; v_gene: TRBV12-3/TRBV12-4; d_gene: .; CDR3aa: ASSLRGNEQF
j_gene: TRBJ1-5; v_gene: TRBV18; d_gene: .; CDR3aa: ASSPPGDRNQPQH
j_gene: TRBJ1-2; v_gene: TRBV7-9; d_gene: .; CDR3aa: ASSRTAANYGYT
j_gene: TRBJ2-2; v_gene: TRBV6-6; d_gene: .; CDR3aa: ASSYEGVTSTGELF
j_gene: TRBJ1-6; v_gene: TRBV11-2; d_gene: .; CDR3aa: ASSNYRVRSPLH
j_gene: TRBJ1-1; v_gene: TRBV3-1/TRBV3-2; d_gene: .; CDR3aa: ASSQVSRDTEAF
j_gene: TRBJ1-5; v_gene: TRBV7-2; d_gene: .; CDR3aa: ASSPGNNQPQH
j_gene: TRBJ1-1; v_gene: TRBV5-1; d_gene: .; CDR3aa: ASSFQELGEAF
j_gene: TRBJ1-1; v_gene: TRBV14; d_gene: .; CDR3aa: ASSPGKGQGPLPNTEAF
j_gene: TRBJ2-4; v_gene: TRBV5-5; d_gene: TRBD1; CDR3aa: ASSNMAGGKNIQY
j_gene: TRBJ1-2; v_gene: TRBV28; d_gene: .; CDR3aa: ASSFLMTGGKAGGYT
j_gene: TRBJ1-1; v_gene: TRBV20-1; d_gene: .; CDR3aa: SASSVRNTEAF
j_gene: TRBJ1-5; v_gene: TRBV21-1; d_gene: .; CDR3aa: ASSKGQKNQPQH
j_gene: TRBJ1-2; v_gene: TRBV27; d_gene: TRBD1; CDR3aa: ASSPYRGGIT
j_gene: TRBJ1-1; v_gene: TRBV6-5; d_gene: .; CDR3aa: ASSQPPRDEAF
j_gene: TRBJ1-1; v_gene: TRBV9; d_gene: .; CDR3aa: ASSVQVNTEAF
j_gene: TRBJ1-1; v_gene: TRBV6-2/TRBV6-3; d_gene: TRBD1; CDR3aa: ASSFSTGKMNTEAF
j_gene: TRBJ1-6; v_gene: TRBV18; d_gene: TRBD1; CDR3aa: ASSPRTGVNSPLH